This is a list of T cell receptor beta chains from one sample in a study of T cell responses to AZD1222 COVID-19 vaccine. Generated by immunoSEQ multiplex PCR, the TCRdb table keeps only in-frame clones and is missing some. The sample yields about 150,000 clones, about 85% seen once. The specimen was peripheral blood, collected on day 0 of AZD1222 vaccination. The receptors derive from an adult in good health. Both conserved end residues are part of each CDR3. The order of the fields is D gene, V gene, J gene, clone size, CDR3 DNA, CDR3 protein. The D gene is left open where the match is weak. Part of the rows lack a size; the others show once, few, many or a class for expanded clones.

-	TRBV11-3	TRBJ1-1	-	TGTGCCAGCAGCGTAGGGTCCAACACTGAAGCTTTCTTT	CASSVGSNTEAFF
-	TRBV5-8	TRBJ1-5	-	TGTGCCAGCAGTCCTCGGACGGCAAATCAGCCCCAGCATTTT	CASSPRTANQPQHF
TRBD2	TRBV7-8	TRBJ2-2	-	TGTGCCAGCAGCTTAAGCGGGGGGGTTAACACCGGGGAGCTGTTTTTT	CASSLSGGVNTGELFF
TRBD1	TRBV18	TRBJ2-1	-	TGTGCCAGCTCACTTACAGGGGGCGTTTTGGGGAATGAGCAGTTCTTC	CASSLTGGVLGNEQFF
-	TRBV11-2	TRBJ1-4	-	TGTGCCAGCAGCTTAGAACAGTTCGATGAAAAACTGTTTTTT	CASSLEQFDEKLFF
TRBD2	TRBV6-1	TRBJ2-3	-	TGTGCCAGCAGTGAGAGCCTAGCGGGGGGAGATACGCAGTATTTT	CASSESLAGGDTQYF
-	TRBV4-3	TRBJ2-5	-	TGCGCCAGCAGCAAAGGGGGTGGGAATCTTCAAGAGACCCAGTACTTC	CASSKGGGNLQETQYF
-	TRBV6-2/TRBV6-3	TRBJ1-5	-	TGTGCCAGCAGTTCGCCTCCCGGGACCCCGAGGGGCAATCAGCCCCAGCATTTT	CASSSPPGTPRGNQPQHF
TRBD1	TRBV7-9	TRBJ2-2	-	TGTGCCAGCAGCGCCGGACAGGGTTTTTTGAACACCGGGGAGCTGTTTTTT	CASSAGQGFLNTGELFF
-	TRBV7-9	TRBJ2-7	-	TGTGCCAGCAGCGAAGGAACAGAACCGGGGCAGTACTTC	CASSEGTEPGQYF
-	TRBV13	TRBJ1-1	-	TGTGCCAGCAGCTTAGAGGGTACCACTGAAGCTTTCTTT	CASSLEGTTEAFF
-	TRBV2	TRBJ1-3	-	TGTGCCAGCAGTGCCAGGGGATCTGGAAACACCATATATTTT	CASSARGSGNTIYF
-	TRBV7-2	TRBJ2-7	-	TGTGCCAGCAGCTTAGGTCGGGCCTACGAGCAGTACTTC	CASSLGRAYEQYF
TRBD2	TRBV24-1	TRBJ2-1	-	TGTGCCACCAGTGATTCACGGTTAGCGGGATACAATGAGCAGTTCTTC	CATSDSRLAGYNEQFF
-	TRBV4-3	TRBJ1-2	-	TGCGCCAGCAGCCAAGAGTCGGGATATGGCTACACCTTC	CASSQESGYGYTF
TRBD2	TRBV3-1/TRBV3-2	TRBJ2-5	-	TGTGCCTTCGGGTGGGCGGGAGAACAAGAGACCCAGTACTTC	CAFGWAGEQETQYF
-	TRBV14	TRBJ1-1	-	TGTGCCAGCAGCCTAATGATGAACACTGAAGCTTTCTTT	CASSLMMNTEAFF
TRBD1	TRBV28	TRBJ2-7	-	TGTGCCAGCAGTTTAGTGGGACAGGGGGCCTACGAGCAGTACTTC	CASSLVGQGAYEQYF
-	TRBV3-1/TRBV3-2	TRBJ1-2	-	TGTGCCAGCAGCCAACCAAGTCAGGGGACACTCTATGGCTACACCTTC	CASSQPSQGTLYGYTF
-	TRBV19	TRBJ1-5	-	TGTGCCAGTAGCCAAGTGGGGACACCTACAGGGAAGCCCCAGCATTTT	CASSQVGTPTGKPQHF
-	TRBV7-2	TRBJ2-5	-	TGTGCCAGCAGGTTTTCAACTAGCCAAGAGACCCAGTACTTC	CASRFSTSQETQYF
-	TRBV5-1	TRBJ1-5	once	TGCGCCAGCAGCTTGGACCTTAATCAGCCCCAGCATTTT	CASSLDLNQPQHF
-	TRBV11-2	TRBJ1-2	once	TGTGCCAGCAGCTTAGGAGGGGATAACTATGGCTACACCTTC	CASSLGGDNYGYTF
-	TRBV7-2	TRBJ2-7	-	TGTGCCAGCAGCTTTTACTCTACAGGGTCCTCCTACGAGCAGTACTTC	CASSFYSTGSSYEQYF
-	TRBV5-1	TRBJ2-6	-	TGCGCCAGCAGCGATTCGCCAGCTGGGGCCAACGTCCTGACTTTC	CASSDSPAGANVLTF
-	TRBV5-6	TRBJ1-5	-	TGTGCCAGCAGCTTGGGGCAGACCCCTTCCAATCAGCCCCAGCATTTT	CASSLGQTPSNQPQHF
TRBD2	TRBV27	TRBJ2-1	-	TGTGCCAGCAGTCCAAAAGGACTAGCGGGGGCCGTCAATGAGCAGTTCTTC	CASSPKGLAGAVNEQFF
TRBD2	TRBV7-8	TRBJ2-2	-	TGTGCCAGCCGGGGGGGCAGGGGCACCGGGGAGCTGTTTTTT	CASRGGRGTGELFF
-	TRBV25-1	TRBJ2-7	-	TGTGCCAGCAGTGGACAGGGACTTATGGCCGGTGGTGAGCAGTACTTC	CASSGQGLMAGGEQYF
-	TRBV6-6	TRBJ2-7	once	TGTGCCAGCACCAAACGCAGCATTTCCTACGAGCAGTACTTC	CASTKRSISYEQYF
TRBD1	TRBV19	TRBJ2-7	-	TGTGCCAGTAGCGGGACAGGGGGCTTCGACGAGCAGTACTTC	CASSGTGGFDEQYF
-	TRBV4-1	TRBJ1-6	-	TGCGCCAGCAGCCAGTTCCCCTATAATTCACCCCTCCACTTT	CASSQFPYNSPLHF
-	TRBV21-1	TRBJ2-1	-	TGTGCCAGCAGTCCCCTACCGCGGGGGGTGTATGAGCAGTTCTTC	CASSPLPRGVYEQFF
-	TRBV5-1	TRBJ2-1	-	TGCGCCAGCAGCTTGGGACGGGGTATAAACAATGAGCAGTTCTTC	CASSLGRGINNEQFF
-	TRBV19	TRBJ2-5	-	TGTGCCAGTAGTATTTCTCGCGGGGAGACCCAGTACTTC	CASSISRGETQYF
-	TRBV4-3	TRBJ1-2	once	TGCGCCAGCAGCCCAGAAGGCGTTTCAGCCCTCTATGGCTACACCTTC	CASSPEGVSALYGYTF
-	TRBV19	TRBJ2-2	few	TGTGCCAGTAGTATACCGCAGGGGGGTGCCGGGGAGCTGTTTTTT	CASSIPQGGAGELFF
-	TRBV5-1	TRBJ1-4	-	TGCGCCAGCAGCTTAGACGGATCAACTAATGAAAAACTGTTTTTT	CASSLDGSTNEKLFF
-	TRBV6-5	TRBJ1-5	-	TGTGCCAGCAGTCGAGCTGCCAATCAGCCCCAGCATTTT	CASSRAANQPQHF
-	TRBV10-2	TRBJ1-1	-	TGCGCCAGCAGTGAGTCCGCAGGGGCGGCCACTGAAGCTTTCTTT	CASSESAGAATEAFF
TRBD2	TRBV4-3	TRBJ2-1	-	TGCGCCAGCAGCCAAGATGGGCGGGGGACCCCCAATGAGCAGTTCTTC	CASSQDGRGTPNEQFF
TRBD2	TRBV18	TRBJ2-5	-	TGTGCCAGCTCACCCCAGGGACTAGTATTTGGAGAGACCCAGTACTTC	CASSPQGLVFGETQYF
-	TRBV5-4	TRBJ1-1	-	TGTGCCAGCAGCTTGGCCGGAGGTTTGGCCTCGGGGGCTGAAGCTTTCTTT	CASSLAGGLASGAEAFF
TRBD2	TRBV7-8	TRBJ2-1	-	TGTGCCAGCAGCTTAGGCGGACTAGCGTATTACAATGAGCAGTTCTTC	CASSLGGLAYYNEQFF
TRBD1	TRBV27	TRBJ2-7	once	TGTGCCAGCAGTTTATCGAAAGTTTTGGACAGGGGAAGCTACGAGCAGTACTTC	CASSLSKVLDRGSYEQYF
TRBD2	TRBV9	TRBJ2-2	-	TGTGCCAGCAGCCCCCCGGTCGGACTAGCGGGGGGGCTAACCGGGGAGCTGTTTTTT	CASSPPVGLAGGLTGELFF
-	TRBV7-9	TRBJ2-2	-	TGTGCCAGCAGTAACCCGGACACCGGGGAGCTGTTTTTT	CASSNPDTGELFF
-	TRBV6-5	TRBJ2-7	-	TGTGCCAGCAGTTGGACGCGGAGCTCCTACGAGCAGTACTTC	CASSWTRSSYEQYF
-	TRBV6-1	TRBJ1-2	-	TGTGCCAGCAGTGAAGTAGCCCAGCCCCGCTATGGCTACACCTTC	CASSEVAQPRYGYTF
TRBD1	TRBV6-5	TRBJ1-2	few	TGTGCCAGCAAACCCGGGACAGCGACTTTGGGCTACACCTTC	CASKPGTATLGYTF
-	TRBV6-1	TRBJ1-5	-	TGTGCCAGCAGTGACCGGACATCTTACTTCAATCAGCCCCAGCATTTT	CASSDRTSYFNQPQHF
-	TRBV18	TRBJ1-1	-	TGTGCCAGCTCACCTCGGGGCCAAACTGGAGCTTTCTTT	CASSPRGQTGAFF
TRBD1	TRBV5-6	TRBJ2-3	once	TGTGCCAGCAGCTTTCGTTCGGGACAGGGGGCATCGGGCACAGATACGCAGTATTTT	CASSFRSGQGASGTDTQYF
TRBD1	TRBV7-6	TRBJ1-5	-	TGTGCCAGCAGCGGCGCGGCAGGGGGTCGTCCCCAGCATTTT	CASSGAAGGRPQHF